Below, one T cell receptor beta chain is given with its context. Its matching antigen is unknown. Amplified TCR beta CDR3 regions derived from RNA transcripts. A first-round RT-PCR of the TCR CDR3 used the HTBI primer set. One entry per CDR3 protein, called by TCRdb with MiXCR from the multiplex PCR reads. Here the sample spans hundreds of thousands of distinct CDR3 sequences, about 45% being singletons. The V and J ends lost 6 bases and 6 bases, in that order; junction bases with no gene match: 11. CDR1 is SNHLY and CDR2 is FYNNEI in the germline V gene. CDR3 length equals 15 residues. The entry originates in a study of T cells in Graves' hyperthyroidism and ophthalmopathy. Study-wide points: Stable hyperthyroidism was told apart from ophthalmopathy by a model built on 13 V-J features.

Exclusion followed for patients with uncontrolled infection, other autoimmune disease, pregnancy or lactation. The receptor comes from an adult man with Graves' disease, either hyperthyroidism or ophthalmopathy (not recorded which). The rearrangement links TRBV2 to TRBJ1-5, with 7 bases lining up with TRBD1. Sequenced: peripheral blood or thyroid tissue (not recorded which). In DNA, the CDR3 is TGTGCCAGCAGGAGAAGACAGGGCGGGGGTCAGCCCCAGCATTTT. It yields the protein CASRRRQGGGQPQHF.